This entry lists 26 T cell receptor beta chains sequenced from one sample in a study of blood T cells in healthy people across ages (dated by TCRdb to between 2015 and 2016). The library was prepared using 5' RACE. Sequencing relied on an Illumina HiSeq 2500. A second 7 to 11 cycle PCR used a sample-barcoded 5' primer and a J-beta primer mix. The raw public data were reprocessed by TCRdb itself: fastp quality trimming at Q25, MiXCR clonotype calling, in-frame beta chains only. Rows are combined by CDR3 protein, so each entry shows the most common genes and DNA. The sample table holds approximately 940,000 distinct CDR3 sequences, of which around 48% were seen once. Around 15% of the sample lies in the top ten. Sequencing was performed on blood. The receptor source for this set is a man under 40 in good health.

V is TRBV7-2 and J is TRBJ2-3, with D possibly matching TRBD2 (5 bases). The germline CDR1 and CDR2 sequences are SGHTA and FQGNSA. V was clipped by 5 bases and J by 0 bases, with 18 bases between them. The CDR3 runs to 17 residues. The CDR3 spells CASSPGSGFGSTDTQYF. As DNA, the CDR3 is TGTGCCAGCAGCCCGGGCAGCGGTTTCGGGAGCACAGATACGCAGTATTTT.

The V and J genes are TRBV29-1 and TRBJ1-4, with 8 bases lining up with TRBD1. CDR3 length equals 12 residues. Germline V gene sequence: CDR1 SQVTM, CDR2 ANQGSEA. V lost 2 bases to trimming and J lost 12 bases; unmatched junction nucleotides: 5. Here the CDR3 reads CSVEQGASQLFF. CDR3 DNA sequence: TGCAGCGTTGAACAGGGGGCTAGTCAACTGTTTTTT.

The CDR3 DNA reads TGTGCCAGCAGTGAACAGAGCGGGGGTCGGTACGAGCAGTACTTC. It translates to CASSEQSGGRYEQYF. J is TRBJ2-7 and V is TRBV2; 8 nucleotides match TRBD2. V shed 2 bases and J 4 bases; nucleotides not matched to a gene: 7. CDR1 SNHLY and CDR2 FYNNEI come from the germline V gene. The CDR3 is made up of 15 amino acids.

This clonotype was counted between two and nine times. The chain couples TRBV20-1 to TRBJ1-1; perhaps TRBD1 as D (5 bases). Germline V gives CDR1 DFQATT, CDR2 SNEGSKA (reference sequence). The CDR3 length is 11 residues. For the CDR3, the DNA is TGCGGAGGGACCGACAACACTGAAGCTTTCTTT. It codes for CGGTDNTEAFF.

This chain uses TRBV6-1 with TRBJ1-5; TRBD1 is a possible D gene (6 bases). V was trimmed by 1 base and J by 0 bases, leaving 10 bases between them. This CDR3 is built from 16 residues. Germline V CDR1 and CDR2: MNHNS, SASEGT. DNA for the CDR3: TGTGCCAGCAGTGAAGGGACAGCCATTAGCAATCAGCCCCAGCATTTT. Translation: CASSEGTAISNQPQHF.

The V gene is TRBV18, the J gene TRBJ2-1; D is possibly TRBD1 (5 bases). V lost 0 bases and J lost 5, with 17 bases in between. CDR1 KGHSH and CDR2 LQKENI come from the germline V gene. The CDR3 is 17 amino acids. CDR3 residues: CASSPPKWPGRDNEQFF. CDR3 nucleotide sequence: TGTGCCAGCTCACCACCGAAATGGCCAGGCAGGGACAATGAGCAGTTCTTC.

CDR3 in DNA: TGTGCCAGCAGCTTCACGGGGGGGTTGACCTACAATGAGCAGTTCTTC. Amino acid sequence: CASSFTGGLTYNEQFF. This sequence joins TRBV7-2 and TRBJ2-1, with 8 bases matching TRBD2. The CDR3 runs 16 residues. Unmatched junction bases numbered 6, after V lost 3 bases and J lost 2 bases. Germline V gene lookup returns CDR1 SGHTA and CDR2 FQGNSA.

The chain has TRBV4-2 and TRBJ1-5; D call uncertain. Between the trimmed V and J ends, which lost 4 bases and 5 bases, there was a span of 9 bases. The CDR3 has 13 residues. Germline CDR1 LGHNA, CDR2 YNFKEQ. The CDR3, as DNA: TGTGCCAGCAGCCCCGAAGGTTATCAGCCCCAGCATTTT. It yields the protein CASSPEGYQPQHF.

This clonotype was seen a few times. J is TRBJ2-5 and V is TRBV20-1; either TRBD1 or TRBD2 may fit D (5 bases each). The germline V gene encodes CDR1 DFQATT and CDR2 SNEGSKA (reference sequence). The CDR3 consists of 17 residues. V was pared by 1 base and J by 0 bases, with 18 bases between. CDR3 nucleotide sequence: TGCAGTGCTAGAGGGTTTTCGGGGACGGGATACCAAGAGACCCAGTACTTC. It translates to CSARGFSGTGYQETQYF.

V is TRBV6-5 and J is TRBJ2-7; D might be TRBD1 or TRBD2, each matching 6 bases. The last part of the DNA fits TRBJ2-4 better; the J call may be wrong. Germline lookup yields CDR1 MNHEY and CDR2 SVGAGI. The CDR3 is 18 residues long. CDR3 amino acids: CASSYSGGMGASKNIQYF. DNA of the CDR3: TGTGCCAGCAGTTACTCAGGAGGGATGGGGGCGTCCAAAAACATTCAGTACTTC.

V gene TRBV3-1 combines with J gene TRBJ2-3, with D possibly TRBD1 on 6 matching bases. Trimming took 4 bases from V and 3 from J, leaving 17 bases between them. From germline, CDR1 is LGHDT and CDR2 YNNKEL (reference sequence). The length of the CDR3 is 16 residues. In nucleotides, the CDR3 is TGTGCCAGCAGCCCCCAGGGGTTTGTAGGTACAGATACGCAGTATTTT. Its translation is CASSPQGFVGTDTQYF.

In the case of this clonotype: One end of the junction varies from germline; a read error may be responsible. V and J are TRBV4-3 and TRBJ2-1, with D possibly TRBD1 on 6 matching bases. The CDR3 runs 16 residues. Looked up from germline, CDR1 is LGHNA and CDR2 is YSLEER. CDR3 nucleotides: TGCGCCAGCAGCCAAGAACCCAGGGGTTTGGGGAATGGGCAGTTCTTC. This gives the protein CASSQEPRGLGNGQFF.

The chain carries TRBV24-1 and TRBJ2-5; D uncertain. The CDR3 totals 14 residues. The germline V gene encodes CDR1 KGHDR and CDR2 SFDVKD. Trimming shortened V by 7 bases and J by 2 bases, and 13 bases separated the two germline ends. CDR3 sequence reads: CATSLPTEQETQYF. The DNA of the CDR3 is TGTGCCACCAGCCTTCCTACAGAACAAGAGACCCAGTACTTC.

This clonotype has just a few counts. This chain joins TRBV20-1 and TRBJ2-5, with D possibly matching TRBD2 (5 bases). Trimming left V 6 bases short and J 5 bases short, with 16 bases between. Germline-derived CDR1 and CDR2 are DFQATT and SNEGSKA (reference sequence). CDR3 size: 13 residues. The CDR3 DNA follows: TGCAGTGCCGCGCCCCTAGCCCGCGAGACCCAGTACTTC. It is translated as CSAAPLARETQYF.

The chain couples TRBV27 to TRBJ2-5, with TRBD2 identical over 8 bases. Germline CDR1 and CDR2: MNHEY and SMNVEV (reference sequence). The CDR3 runs to 17 residues. The ends lost 0 bases at V and 1 base at J; junction bases unmatched: 7. CDR3 sequence: CASSLSFELAAQETQYF. In DNA form, the CDR3 reads TGTGCCAGCAGTTTATCGTTTGAACTAGCGGCCCAAGAGACCCAGTACTTC.

The chain combines TRBV6-1 with TRBJ1-2; D call uncertain. The CDR3 is made up of 12 amino acids. The V and J ends lost 8 bases and 6 bases respectively, with 13 bases between them. Germline values: CDR1 MNHNS, CDR2 SASEGT. The CDR3 bases are TGTGCCAGCGTCCCGGGCGGCGATGGCTACACCTTC. This sequence encodes CASVPGGDGYTF.

The DNA for the CDR3 is TGCAGCGTTGCCCTAGGGGGGGGCTATGGCTACACCTTC. As protein: CSVALGGGYGYTF. The rearrangement links TRBV29-1 to TRBJ1-2, with a possible D match to TRBD1 (6 bases). V dropped 4 bases and J dropped 4 bases, with 13 bases sitting between them. Germline-derived CDR1 and CDR2 are SQVTM and ANQGSEA. This CDR3 has 13 amino acids.

The V call is TRBV5-1, the J call TRBJ1-3; TRBD1 matches 9 bases. V lost 0 bases to trimming and J lost 6 bases; unmatched junction nucleotides: 4. CDR3 length: 15 residues. Germline V CDR1 and CDR2: SGHRS, YFSETQ. DNA for the CDR3: TGCGCCAGCAGCTTGGAAGGGACAGGGTCAAACACCATATATTTT. This gives the protein CASSLEGTGSNTIYF.

This chain's CDR3 is CSAKGQGALTNEKLFF. CDR3 nucleotides: TGCAGTGCTAAAGGACAGGGGGCGTTAACTAATGAAAAACTGTTTTTT. The gene calls are TRBV20-1 and TRBJ1-4; 11 bases map to TRBD1. Trimming at V came to 4 bases and at J to 1 base, leaving 5 bases not matched to a gene. The germline CDR1 and CDR2 sequences are DFQATT and SNEGSKA (reference sequence). The CDR3 contains 16 residues.

As to this clonotype: Being one base from a much bigger clone, this may be a read error. The J gene is TRBJ2-5, the V gene TRBV6-4; D remains unclear. V was cut by 3 bases and J by 11 bases, with 19 bases left in between. CDR3 size: 14 residues. Per germline, CDR1 MRHNA and CDR2 SNTAGT. CDR3 loop: CASSEGLERNEQYF. The CDR3 DNA is TGTGCCAGCAGTGAGGGGTTAGAGCGCAATGAGCAGTACTTC.

V usage is TRBV5-1 and J usage is TRBJ1-1; D call uncertain. CDR3 size: 17 residues. The germline gives CDR1 SGHRS, CDR2 YFSETQ. V gave up 1 base and J gave up 0 bases, with 16 bases separating them. The CDR3 DNA is TGCGCCAGCAGCTTGAATCCCCAGACATACCTGAACACTGAAGCTTTCTTT. Translating gives CASSLNPQTYLNTEAFF. The full variable domain, in which reference TRBV5-1 and TRBJ1-1 provide the parts outside the CDR3, is KAGVTQTPRYLIKTRGQQVTLSCSPISGHRSVSWYQQTPGQGLQFLFEYFSETQRNKGNFPGRFSGRQFSNSRSEMNVSTLELGDSALYLCASSLNPQTYLNTEAFFGQGTRLTVV.

There are a few counts of this clonotype. The chain employs TRBV20-1 and TRBJ1-2; D is unclear. V was clipped by 2 bases and J by 4 bases, with 14 bases between them. CDR1 DFQATT and CDR2 SNEGSKA come from the germline V gene (reference sequence). The CDR3 spans 14 residues. CDR3 in DNA: TGCAGTGCTAGAACCGAGCCGCTTACCTATGGCTACACCTTC. Its protein is CSARTEPLTYGYTF.

The rearrangement uses TRBV29-1 and TRBJ2-7; 7 bases map to TRBD2. Trimming took 6 bases from V and 3 from J; bases not matched to a gene: 11. The CDR3 runs 14 residues. Germline loops: CDR1 SQVTM, CDR2 ANQGSEA. The CDR3 loop reads CSVRSGTAFYEQYF. The CDR3 bases are TGCAGCGTACGAAGCGGGACGGCATTCTACGAGCAGTACTTC.

The rearrangement links TRBV7-2 to TRBJ2-2, with a weak D call TRBD1 (7 bases). Per the germline V gene, CDR1 is SGHTA and CDR2 is FQGNSA. The CDR3 covers 15 residues. The ends were cut back, 0 bases at V and 5 bases at J, with 10 bases in the middle. CDR3 protein: CASSLAQGGTGELFF. As DNA, the CDR3 is TGTGCCAGCAGCTTAGCTCAGGGGGGTACCGGGGAGCTGTTTTTT. The full variable domain, in which reference TRBV7-2 and TRBJ2-2 provide the parts outside the CDR3, is GAGVSQSPSNKVTEKGKDVELRCDPISGHTALYWYRQSLGQGLEFLIYFQGNSAPDKSGLPSDRFSAERTGGSVSTLTIQRTQQEDSAVYLCASSLAQGGTGELFFGEGSRLTVL.

This chain links TRBV7-2 with TRBJ2-5; D not certain. Germline loops: CDR1 SGHTA, CDR2 FQGNSA. V lost 3 bases, J lost 5 bases, and 13 bases lay in between. The CDR3 has 14 residues. In DNA, the CDR3 is TGTGCCAGCAGCTTTTCAGCCTCGGGTGAGACCCAGTACTTC. It is translated as CASSFSASGETQYF.

J is TRBJ2-3 and V is TRBV4-3; TRBD1 is a possible D gene (5 bases). The CDR3 is 15 amino acids. Deletions cut 3 bases from V and 4 bases from J, with 14 bases between. CDR1 LGHNA and CDR2 YSLEER come from the germline V gene. This chain's CDR3 is CASSQGRVLADTQYF. The CDR3 coding sequence is TGCGCCAGCAGCCAGGGCAGGGTACTTGCAGATACGCAGTATTTT.